These T cell receptor beta chains were read from a single sample in a study of blood T cell repertoires in COVID-19. Repertoires were generated with immunoSEQ multiplex PCR, while TCRdb's copy carries only in-frame clones and drops some. This sample yields about 200,000 clones, of which around 85% are seen a single time; around 2.5% belongs to the top ten. Sample: peripheral blood. The receptors derive from a woman in her seventies with COVID-19, enrolled during active disease. Each CDR3 is given with its conserved first and last residue. A D gene is named only where the DNA matches it firmly. The size field is filled for only some rows; it gives once, few, many or a size class.

V	J	size	D	DNA	CDR3
TRBV4-1	TRBJ2-7	-	TRBD2	TGCGCCAGCAGCCAAGTGGCTAGCGGGGTAATCTCCTACGAGCAGTACTTC	CASSQVASGVISYEQYF
TRBV6-6	TRBJ1-1	-	TRBD1	TGTGCCAGCAGTCTATTGCGGGACAGGGGCAACACTGAAGCTTTCTTT	CASSLLRDRGNTEAFF
TRBV12-3/TRBV12-4	TRBJ1-3	few	-	TGTGCCAGCAGTTTAACGGGGGGGAACACCATATATTTT	CASSLTGGNTIYF
TRBV5-4	TRBJ1-3	few	TRBD1	TGTGCCAGCAGCTACGGGACAGGCTTTGGAAACACCATATATTTT	CASSYGTGFGNTIYF
TRBV4-3	TRBJ1-2	-	TRBD1	TGCGCCAGCAGCCAAGATTACACGGACAGGCGGGGCTACACCTTC	CASSQDYTDRRGYTF
TRBV7-8	TRBJ2-7	-	TRBD2	TGTGCCAGCAGCTGGACTAGCGGAGCCTACGAGCAGTACTTC	CASSWTSGAYEQYF
TRBV7-3	TRBJ1-2	-	-	TGTGCCAGCAGCTTTACAGGAAGCTATGGCTACACCTTC	CASSFTGSYGYTF
TRBV5-1	TRBJ2-6	-	TRBD2	TGCGCCAGCAGCCCGGGAGGGACAAATGGGGCCAACGTCCTGACTTTC	CASSPGGTNGANVLTF
TRBV19	TRBJ1-1	-	-	TGTGCCACCAACAGGAGGGGAGGGACTGAAGCTTTCTTT	CATNRRGGTEAFF
TRBV6-2/TRBV6-3	TRBJ2-3	-	TRBD2	TGTGCCAGCAGTTCCGGGACTAGCAGGACAGATACGCAGTATTTT	CASSSGTSRTDTQYF
TRBV10-3	TRBJ2-7	-	TRBD1	TGTGCCATCAGAGAAACAGGGGGGCACGAGCAGTACTTC	CAIRETGGHEQYF
TRBV6-5	TRBJ1-3	few	-	TGTGCCAGCAGTTACTCGTACAACTCTGGAAACACCATATATTTT	CASSYSYNSGNTIYF
TRBV5-5	TRBJ2-1	-	-	TGTGCCAGCAGCCCAGACCTTCTCGTTCTTTTTGAGGAGGATGAGCAGTTCTTC	CASSPDLLVLFEEDEQFF
TRBV11-1	TRBJ2-7	-	-	TGTGCCAGCAGCTTAGATCGGGACGAGCAGTACTTC	CASSLDRDEQYF
TRBV27	TRBJ2-2	-	-	TGTGCCAGCAGTTTCTCCTACACCGGGGAGCTGTTTTTT	CASSFSYTGELFF
TRBV10-3	TRBJ1-2	-	-	TGTGCCTTGTCCGCGGGGGAGGACTATGGCTACACCTTC	CALSAGEDYGYTF
TRBV7-2	TRBJ2-1	few	TRBD2	TGTGCCAGCAGCTGGCCGGGACTAGCGGGAAATAGAGATGAGCAGTTCTTC	CASSWPGLAGNRDEQFF
TRBV7-2	TRBJ1-5	few	-	TGTGCCAGCAGCTTAGGGTGGAGATCCTTGGTAGCCCAGCATTTT	CASSLGWRSLVAQHF
TRBV18	TRBJ2-5	few	TRBD1	TGTGCCAGCTCACCACATGGATTGGACAGGGCGGGAGAGACCCAGTACTTC	CASSPHGLDRAGETQYF
TRBV29-1	TRBJ1-5	-	-	TGCAGCGTTGAACAGGGGTGGGGTCAGCCCCAGCATTTT	CSVEQGWGQPQHF
TRBV3-1/TRBV3-2	TRBJ1-1	-	TRBD1	TGTGCCAGCAGCCTTGGACAGGTGAGGACTGAAGCTTTCTTT	CASSLGQVRTEAFF
TRBV29-1	TRBJ2-1	-	TRBD2	TGCAGCGGTGGGGGACTAGCAGATGCTATGAATGAGCAGTTCTTC	CSGGGLADAMNEQFF
TRBV10-3	TRBJ2-7	few	TRBD2	TGTGCCATGAGCGGGGATGACTACGAGCAGTACTTC	CAMSGDDYEQYF
TRBV15	TRBJ2-1	-	TRBD1	TGTGCCACCAGCAGACCTACAGGGGCCTTATACAATGAGCAGTTCTTC	CATSRPTGALYNEQFF
TRBV5-1	TRBJ2-2	-	-	TGCGCCAGCAGACTGGACAGGGACTACGGGGAGCTGTTTTTT	CASRLDRDYGELFF
TRBV4-1	TRBJ1-2	-	-	TGCGCCAGCAGCCAGGGGCCCGAGGGCGGGAGCTATGGCTACACCTTC	CASSQGPEGGSYGYTF
TRBV4-1	TRBJ2-7	once	TRBD2	TGCGCCAGCAGCCAAGCTCCGGGGGGCTACGAGCAGTACTTC	CASSQAPGGYEQYF
TRBV29-1	TRBJ1-1	few	-	TGCAGCGCAAAGACAGCCATGAACACTGAAGCTTTCTTT	CSAKTAMNTEAFF
TRBV11-2	TRBJ1-6	once	TRBD1	TGTGCCAGCAGCATACGACAGGGGAACTCACCCCTCCACTTT	CASSIRQGNSPLHF